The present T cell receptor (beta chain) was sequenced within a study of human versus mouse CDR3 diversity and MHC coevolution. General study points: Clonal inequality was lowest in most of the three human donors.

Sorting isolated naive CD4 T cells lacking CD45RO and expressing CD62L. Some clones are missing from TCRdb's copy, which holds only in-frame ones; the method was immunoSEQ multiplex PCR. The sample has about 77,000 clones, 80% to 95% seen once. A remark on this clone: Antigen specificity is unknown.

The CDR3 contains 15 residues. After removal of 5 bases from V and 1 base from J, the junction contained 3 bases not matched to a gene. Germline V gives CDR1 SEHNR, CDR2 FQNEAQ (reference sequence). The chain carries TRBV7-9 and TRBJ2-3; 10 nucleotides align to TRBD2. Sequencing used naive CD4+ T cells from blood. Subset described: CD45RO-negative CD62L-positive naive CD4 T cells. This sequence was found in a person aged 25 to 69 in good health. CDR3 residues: CASSRGLAGTDTQYF. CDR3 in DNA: TGTGCCAGCAGCCGTGGACTAGCGGGCACAGATACGCAGTATTTT.